The clone carrying this T cell receptor beta chain was seen more than once but under ten times. The data are from a study of identical twins. V lost 3 bases to trimming and J lost 3 bases, with 13 bases between them. The CDR3 has 15 amino acids. Germline values: CDR1 ENHRY, CDR2 SYGVKD. MiXCR, run by TCRdb on the 5' RACE reads, gives a single entry per CDR3 protein. The sample consists of about 520,000 distinct CDR3 sequences, roughly a fifth of them appearing once. Separately, the same data were catalogued under a study of T cells expressing NK-cell markers. Per that paper: It was from sorted CD3+CD56+NKG2C+, CD3+CD56+NKG2C- and CD3+CD56-NKG2C+ T cells that TCR beta repertoires came. Dominance of the CD3+CD56-NKG2C+ fraction by these clonotypes also held in several donors.

The receptor was isolated from a young woman in good health. The chain combines TRBV10-3 with TRBJ2-3; a weak D match, TRBD2 (5 bases). The material sequenced was CD4+ T cells sorted from blood. This chain's CDR3 is CAISEIKLVTDTQYF. CDR3 bases: TGTGCCATCAGTGAAATCAAACTAGTGACAGATACGCAGTATTTT.